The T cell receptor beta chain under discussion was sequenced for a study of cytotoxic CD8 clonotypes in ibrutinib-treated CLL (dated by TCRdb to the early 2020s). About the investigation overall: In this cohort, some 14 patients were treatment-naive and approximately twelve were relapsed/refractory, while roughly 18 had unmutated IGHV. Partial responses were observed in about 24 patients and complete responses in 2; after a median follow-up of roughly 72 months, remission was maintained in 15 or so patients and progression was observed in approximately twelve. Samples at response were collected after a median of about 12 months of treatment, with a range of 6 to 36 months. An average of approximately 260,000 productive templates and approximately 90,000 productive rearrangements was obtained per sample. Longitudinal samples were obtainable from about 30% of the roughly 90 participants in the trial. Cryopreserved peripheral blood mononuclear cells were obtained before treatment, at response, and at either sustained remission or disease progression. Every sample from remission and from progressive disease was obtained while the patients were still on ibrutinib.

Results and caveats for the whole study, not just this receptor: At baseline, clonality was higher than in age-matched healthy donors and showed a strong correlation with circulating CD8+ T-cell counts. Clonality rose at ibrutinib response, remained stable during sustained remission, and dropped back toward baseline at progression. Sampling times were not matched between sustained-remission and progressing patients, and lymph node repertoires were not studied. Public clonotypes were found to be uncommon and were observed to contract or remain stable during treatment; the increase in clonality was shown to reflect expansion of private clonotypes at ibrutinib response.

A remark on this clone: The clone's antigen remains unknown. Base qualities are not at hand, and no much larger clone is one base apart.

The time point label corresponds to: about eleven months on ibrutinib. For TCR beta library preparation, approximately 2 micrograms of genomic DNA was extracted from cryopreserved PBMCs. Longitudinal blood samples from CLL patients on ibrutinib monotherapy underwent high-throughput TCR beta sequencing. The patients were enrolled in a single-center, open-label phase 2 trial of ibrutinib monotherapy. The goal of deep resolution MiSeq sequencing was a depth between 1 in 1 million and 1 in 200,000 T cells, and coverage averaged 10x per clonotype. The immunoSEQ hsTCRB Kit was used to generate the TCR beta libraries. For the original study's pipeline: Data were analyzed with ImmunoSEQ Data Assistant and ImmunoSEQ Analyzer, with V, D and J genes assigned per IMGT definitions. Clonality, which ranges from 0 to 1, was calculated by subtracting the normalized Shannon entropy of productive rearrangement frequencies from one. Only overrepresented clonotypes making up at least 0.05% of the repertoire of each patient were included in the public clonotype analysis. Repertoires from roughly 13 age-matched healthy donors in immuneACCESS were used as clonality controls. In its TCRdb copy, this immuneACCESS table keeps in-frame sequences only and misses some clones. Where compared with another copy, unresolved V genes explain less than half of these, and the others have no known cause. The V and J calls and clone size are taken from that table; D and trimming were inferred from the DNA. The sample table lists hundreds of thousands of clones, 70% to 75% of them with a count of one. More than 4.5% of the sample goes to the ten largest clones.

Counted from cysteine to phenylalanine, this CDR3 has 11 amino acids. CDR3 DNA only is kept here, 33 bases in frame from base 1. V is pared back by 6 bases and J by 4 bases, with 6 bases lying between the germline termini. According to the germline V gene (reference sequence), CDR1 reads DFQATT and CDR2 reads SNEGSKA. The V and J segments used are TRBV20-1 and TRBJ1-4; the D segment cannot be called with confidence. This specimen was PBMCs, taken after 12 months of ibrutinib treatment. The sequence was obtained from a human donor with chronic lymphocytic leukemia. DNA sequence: TGCAGTGCACCCCGTAATGAAAAACTGTTTTTT. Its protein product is CSAPRNEKLFF.